This T cell receptor beta chain was retrieved from a study of blood T cells in healthy people across ages. The authors ran a second PCR of about 6 to 12 cycles using a sample-barcoded 5' primer and a J-beta primer mix. TCRdb processed the 5' RACE reads anew with MiXCR; each CDR3 protein has one entry. This sample carries 710,000 or so distinct CDR3 sequences, about 32% of them seen once, and the ten largest clones take 15%. PBMCs numbering at least 6.5 million were isolated per sample. Overall study results and limits: More naive CD4+ cells and higher diversity marked long-lived donors relative to aged donors. The authors considered diversity estimates from one million T cells to be underestimates. Per million T cells, TCR beta diversity dropped about linearly as age rose.

The germline V gene encodes CDR1 MGHRA and CDR2 YSYEKL. The CDR3 sequence is 18 residues long. V lost 4 bases and J lost 0, with 18 bases in between. This clonotype was found many times. As yet, its antigen is unknown. The chain carries TRBV4-1 and TRBJ1-4, with D hard to call. Material for sequencing was blood. The receptor was isolated from a woman aged 80 or over in good health. The CDR3 nucleotides read TGCGCCAGCAGCCTCCCTTCAGCATCCTCTGCAACTAATGAAAAACTGTTTTTT. The encoded protein is CASSLPSASSATNEKLFF.